The 5 T cell receptor beta chains reported below all come from one sample, sequenced in a study of beta chain features in type 1 diabetes. These receptors are not linked to any known antigen. Expressed TCRB transcripts got sequenced, as all isolated RNA was reverse transcribed. Profiled with immunoSEQ multiplex PCR; TCRdb holds only in-frame clones, not every one. Of 300,000 to 350,000 clones in the sample, roughly 13% are singletons; the top ten hold nearly 0.015%. Findings and limits, study-wide: People with Type 1 diabetes carried modestly yet significantly shorter TCRB CDR3s in all four CD4+ subsets.

The material sequenced was naive CD4+ T cells from blood. The receptors shown here come from a woman between 18 and 29 years old with type 1 diabetes.

This clone was found a few times. The J gene is TRBJ1-2, the V gene TRBV30; TRBD1 matches 8 bases. The CDR3 contains 12 residues. The J segment lost 2 bases and the V segment lost 5 bases, leaving 1 base of the junction unmatched. Germline CDR1 and CDR2: GTSNPN and SVGIG (reference sequence). The CDR3 DNA follows: TGTGCCTGGGACAGGGGAAACTATGGCTACACCTTC. Its protein product is CAWDRGNYGYTF.

The chain is built from TRBV18 and TRBJ1-1; no definite D call. With 6 bases removed from V and 0 bases from J, the gap between germline ends came to 17 bases. The CDR3 has 16 amino acids. Germline lookup yields CDR1 KGHSH and CDR2 LQKENI. This CDR3 reads CASSPSYGVLNTEAFF. The DNA of the CDR3 is TGTGCCAGCTCCCCCTCATACGGGGTCTTGAACACTGAAGCTTTCTTT.

The chain employs TRBV15 and TRBJ2-6, with D possibly TRBD1 on 6 matching bases. CDR3 size: 18 residues. CDR1 is LNHNV and CDR2 is YYDKDF in the germline V gene (reference sequence). Trimming shortened V by 5 bases and J by 0 bases, and 17 bases separated the two germline ends. The CDR3 sequence is CATSPRDNANSGANVLTF. The CDR3 DNA is TGTGCCACCAGCCCCCGGGACAACGCCAACTCTGGGGCCAACGTCCTGACTTTC.

The chain links TRBV28 to TRBJ2-1; 7 bases line up with TRBD2. V was pared by 6 bases and J by 9 bases, with 14 bases of the junction left unmatched. The CDR3 length is 15 residues. Germline CDR1 reads MDHEN; CDR2 reads SYDVKM. CDR3 sequence: CASRGGIRGRGEQFF. The CDR3 nucleotides read TGTGCCAGCAGAGGTGGAATACGTGGGAGGGGTGAGCAGTTCTTC.

The V call is TRBV4-2, the J call TRBJ1-1, with a tentative D call TRBD1 (5 bases). The CDR3 runs 16 residues. Germline CDR1 and CDR2: LGHNA and YNFKEQ. The V end lost 1 base, the J end lost 8 bases, and 20 bases lay between the germline ends. The CDR3 loop is CASSQVSRDPRGEAFF. In DNA, the CDR3 is TGTGCCAGCAGCCAAGTTTCTCGGGACCCCCGGGGGGAAGCTTTCTTT.